This T cell receptor (beta chain) derives from a study of CD8 T cells in ankylosing spondylitis. TCRdb analysed the 5' RACE reads with MiXCR anew, one entry per CDR3 protein. Here the sample spans about 130,000 distinct CDR3 sequences, approximately 9.7% being singletons. This clonotype was seen a handful of times. Germline CDR1 reads MNHEY; CDR2 reads SVGEGT. CDR3 size: 12 residues. Trimming removed 6 bases from V and 7 bases from J, with 12 bases in between. The sample comprised blood, either unsorted or a sorted T cell fraction (not recorded which). The chain carries TRBV6-2 or TRBV6-3 and TRBJ1-1; TRBD1 might be the D (5 bases). The TCR sequence derives from a male donor with ankylosing spondylitis or in good health (not recorded which). The CDR3 DNA is TGTGCCAGCAGCCTGGGGGGGGGTGAAGCTTTCTTT. Amino acid sequence: CASSLGGGEAFF.